This T cell receptor beta chain emerged from a study of shared clonotypes between healthy human individuals. The V and J ends lost 6 bases and 8 bases, in that order; junction bases with no gene match: 11. Germline V gene sequence: CDR1 SNHLY, CDR2 FYNNEI. This CDR3 has 15 residues. Data came from immunoSEQ multiplex PCR; TCRdb stores just in-frame clones and leaves some out. In the table there are 2 million to 2.5 million clones, roughly 94% of which are singletons. This TCR was recovered from a man aged 18 to 35 in good health. The source material was naive CD4+ T cells sorted from blood. Subset noted: CD45RA+ positively selected. The chain employs TRBV2 and TRBJ2-1; 9 bases map to TRBD2. CDR3 nucleotide sequence: TGTGCCAGCAGCCTCCCGCGGGGGGGCAGGGATGAGCAGTTCTTC. Its translation: CASSLPRGGRDEQFF.